The 5 T cell receptor beta chains presented below share a single source sample, sequenced in a study of blood T cell repertoires in COVID-19 (dated by TCRdb to the early 2020s). Library preparation used the immunoSEQ multiplex PCR assay. The source is immuneACCESS, and TCRdb retained only in-frame sequences with V and J called. Part of the clones is not carried over; for the studies checked, unresolved V genes explain less than half of this, and the remainder is unexplained. The table for this sample lists around 18,000 clones; more than 65% of them were counted only once. Of the sample, approximately 17% falls within the top ten clones. Sequenced input: peripheral blood. Receptors originate from a man aged 65 to 85 with COVID-19, enrolled during active disease.

In its sample, this clone was seen once. V gene TRBV4-1 combines with J gene TRBJ1-5; no clear D gene. CDR1 and CDR2 from the germline V gene are MGHRA and YSYEKL. The germline V and J ends were trimmed by 2 bases and 3 bases, with 17 bases remaining between them. The CDR3 runs 17 residues. CDR3: CASSQPTGYGLNQPQHF. The CDR3 nucleotides read TGCGCCAGCAGCCAACCGACGGGATATGGTCTCAATCAGCCCCAGCATTTT.

The CDR3 loop reads CASSHTGDSGELFF. Here the CDR3 DNA reads TGCGCCAGCAGCCACACAGGGGATTCCGGGGAGCTGTTTTTT. The J gene is TRBJ2-2, the V gene TRBV4-1, with 7 bases lining up with TRBD1. The CDR3 runs 14 residues. Trimming cost V 3 bases and J 6 bases; bases outside gene matches: 4. Germline CDR1 MGHRA, CDR2 YSYEKL.

The chain recombines TRBV19 with TRBJ1-5; 8 bases are shared with TRBD1. The CDR3 contains 15 residues. Germline loops: CDR1 LNHDA, CDR2 SQIVND (reference sequence). The junction had 8 bases not matched to a gene; V was cut back by 6 bases and J by 4 bases. CDR3 sequence: CASRETGTGNQPQHF. CDR3 nucleotide sequence: TGTGCCAGTAGAGAGACCGGGACAGGTAATCAGCCCCAGCATTTT.

The chain is built from TRBV6-5 and TRBJ1-2, with 8 nucleotides matching TRBD1. With 7 bases clipped from V and 3 bases from J, the junction kept 7 bases outside the gene matches. The CDR3 is 14 residues long. Germline CDR1 and CDR2: MNHEY and SVGAGI. CDR3 nucleotide sequence: TGTGCCAGCACTTTGGGACAGGCGCACTATGGCTACACCTTC. It translates to CASTLGQAHYGYTF.

The rearrangement uses TRBV4-1 and TRBJ2-5; TRBD2 agrees at 11 bases. V lost 3 bases, J lost 3 bases, and 3 bases stayed unmatched. The CDR3 is 15 residues long. CDR1 and CDR2 (germline): MGHRA, YSYEKL. DNA of the CDR3: TGCGCCAGCAGCCACCTGACTAGCGGGGAAGAGACCCAGTACTTC. Protein sequence: CASSHLTSGEETQYF.